A single T cell receptor (beta chain) is shown here with its context. This clone is categorized as medium-sized (0.01 to 0.1%). Its antigen remains undetermined. The input lacks base qualities; no much larger clone sits a single base away. For CDR1 and CDR2, the germline V gene lists MNHGY and SAAAGT. The CDR3, from cysteine to phenylalanine, totals 16 residues. Of all the DNA, just the CDR3 is kept, 48 bases in frame from base 1. For this chain, trimming is 8 bases at the V end and 4 bases at the J end, and the number of junction bases without a gene match is 13. The immunoSEQ Assay was used to immunosequence TCRbeta CDR3 regions from genomic DNA. Before high-throughput sequencing, genomic DNA was amplified using bias-controlled multiplex PCR. Per the source publication's procedure: To quantify the absolute abundance of each unique TCRbeta CDR3 region, the sequences were collapsed and filtered. Clonality, defined as 1 minus Pielou's evenness, was calculated using productive rearrangements only. To compute tumor T-cell fraction, TCRbeta template counts were normalized to usable DNA, with usable DNA estimated from several housekeeping genes. A previously published method was used to identify clones with significantly greater frequencies in on-treatment samples than in baseline samples. Not all clones reach the TCRdb copy of this immuneACCESS table, which keeps in-frame sequences only. Checked studies attribute under half of the gap to unresolved V genes and leave the rest unexplained. Clone size and V and J calls were adopted from that table, with D and trimming inferred from the DNA. The sample table records some 2,200 clones; more than 20% of these occur just once. The top ten clonotypes cover roughly 14% of the sample.

The treatment or condition label of this sample denotes: randomized to nivolumab then ipilimumab (arm A) or the reverse (arm B). Prior DNA-damaging chemotherapy had not been received by any trial patient. The samples were obtained from melanoma patients enrolled in CheckMate 064, an open-label, randomized phase II trial testing sequential checkpoint blockade. Tumor TCR sequencing used genomic DNA from formalin-fixed paraffin-embedded (FFPE) tissue samples. These data originate in a study of sequential checkpoint blockade in melanoma (dated by TCRdb to 2018 to 2020). In the study overall: Using 1:1 randomization, the trial assigned patients either to first-line nivolumab followed by ipilimumab (arm A) or to ipilimumab followed by nivolumab (arm B). In around 83% of the matched pre- and post-treatment tumor biopsy pairs, both biopsies came from the same lesion. DNA from 75 to 100 melanoma tumor samples collected before treatment underwent TCRbeta immunosequencing. For about two dozen patients, matched tumor biopsies were obtained before treatment and at week 13, following single-agent nivolumab (arm A) or ipilimumab (arm B). Both trial sequences were followed by maintenance nivolumab. Broader findings and caveats from the paper: Tumor T-cell fraction and clonality were found to correlate with PD-L1 staining and CD8+ T-cell counts but not with mutational load. Patients whose tumor T-cell fraction and clonality increased by week 13 were about 30 times more likely to achieve clinical benefit. Within-arm analyses of tumor T-cell fraction were limited by small sample sizes and reduced statistical power. In the nivolumab-first arm (arm A), pretreatment tumor TIL clonality was associated with response (P = .04). The response-prediction model combining TCR metrics and mutation burden needs validation in larger, independent patient cohorts.

This material consisted of tumor tissue (inferred from file names), taken from a patient given nivolumab and ipilimumab in sequence. The clonotype comes from a human donor with melanoma. In this chain, TRBV6-8 is recombined with TRBJ2-3, and 9 junction bases match TRBD1. The DNA sequence follows: TGTGCCAGCGGCCTACCGGGACAGGGAGGCGCAGATACGCAGTATTTT. It translates as CASGLPGQGGADTQYF.